One and the same sample provided the 8 T cell receptor beta chains below, sequenced in a study of blood T cell repertoires in COVID-19. Sequencing used immunoSEQ multiplex PCR; TCRdb keeps in-frame clones, though not all of them. The repertoire holds some 150,000 clones, under 80% seen once, with less than 4.5% in the top ten. The sample consisted of peripheral blood. All receptors derive from a man between 60 and 75 years old with acute or convalescent COVID-19.

This clone was seen a single time. The chain carries TRBV12-3 or TRBV12-4 and TRBJ1-1; D gene unclear. This CDR3 has 11 residues. The V end was cut by 5 bases, the J end by 9 bases, with 10 bases between. The CDR3 sequence: CASSLSPQAFF. DNA for the CDR3: TGTGCCAGCAGTCTCTCCCCTCAAGCTTTCTTT.

The CDR3 nucleotides are TGTGCCAGCAGATATACAGGGGGAAAACTGTTTTTT. It translates to CASRYTGGKLFF. The chain joins TRBV6-6 to TRBJ1-4; 8 positions agree with TRBD1. The V gene's germline CDR1 is MNHNY and CDR2 SVGAGI (reference sequence). The junction had 4 bases not matched to a gene; V was cut back by 6 bases and J by 10 bases. This CDR3 has 12 residues.

There are a few counts of this clone. V gene TRBV7-9 combines with J gene TRBJ2-5, with a tentative D call TRBD1 (6 bases). This CDR3 comprises 14 residues. Germline V gene data show CDR1 as SEHNR and CDR2 as FQNEAQ (reference sequence). The V and J ends lost 5 bases and 2 bases respectively, with 12 bases between them. The chain's CDR3 is CASSPGTFQETQYF. The CDR3 region has the DNA TGTGCCAGCAGCCCCGGGACATTTCAAGAGACCCAGTACTTC.

This chain uses TRBV30 with TRBJ2-2, with a tentative D call TRBD2 (6 bases). CDR1 is GTSNPN, CDR2 SVGIG, per germline (reference sequence). With 2 bases removed from V and 4 bases from J, the gap between germline ends came to 23 bases. CDR3 size: 18 residues. CDR3 amino acids: CAWSTIKKGQEGTGELFF. DNA of the CDR3: TGTGCCTGGAGTACTATTAAAAAGGGCCAGGAGGGCACCGGGGAGCTGTTTTTT. Complete variable domain (other parts from reference TRBV30 and TRBJ2-2): SQTIHQWPATLVQPVGSPLSLECTVEGTSNPNLYWYRQAAGRGLQLLFYSVGIGQISSEVPQNLSASRPQDRQFILSSKKLLLSDSGFYLCAWSTIKKGQEGTGELFFGEGSRLTVL.

The chain's CDR3 is CASSKERDSNQPQHF. In nucleotides, the CDR3 is TGTGCCAGCAGTAAGGAGAGAGACAGCAATCAGCCCCAGCATTTT. The chain joins TRBV6-5 to TRBJ1-5; D call uncertain. The CDR3 extends over 15 amino acids. Trimming shortened V by 5 bases and J by 1 base, and 12 bases separated the two germline ends. The germline CDR1 and CDR2 sequences are MNHEY and SVGAGI.

The J gene is TRBJ2-3, the V gene TRBV5-1, with D perhaps matching TRBD1 (6 bases). The CDR3 is 15 residues long. V lost 3 bases to trimming and J lost 1 base, with 12 bases between them. The germline CDR1 and CDR2 sequences are SGHRS and YFSETQ. The CDR3 nucleotides are TGCGCCAGCAGCTCCTCAGGGGTAGGCACAGATACGCAGTATTTT. It codes for CASSSSGVGTDTQYF.

The chain combines TRBV11-2 with TRBJ2-2, with 8 bases that match TRBD1. V shed 2 bases and J 4 bases; nucleotides not matched to a gene: 9. Germline lookup yields CDR1 SGHAT and CDR2 FQNNGV. CDR3 length equals 17 residues. The CDR3 DNA reads as TGTGCCAGCAGCTTAAATGCAGGGGGCCGGATCACCGGGGAGCTGTTTTTT. Translating gives CASSLNAGGRITGELFF.

This clone showed up just a few times. The rearrangement uses TRBV19 and TRBJ2-1, with 12 bases that match TRBD2. Germline V gene data show CDR1 as LNHDA and CDR2 as SQIVND (reference sequence). V shed 3 bases and J 4 bases; nucleotides not matched to a gene: 1. The CDR3 is 15 residues long. Here the CDR3 reads CASSIGLAGYNEQFF. The CDR3 nucleotides are TGTGCCAGTAGTATTGGACTAGCGGGGTACAATGAGCAGTTCTTC.